This is a list of T cell receptor beta chains from one sample in a study of blood T cell repertoires in COVID-19. TCRdb's table, derived via immunoSEQ multiplex PCR, lists solely in-frame clones and lacks some. Here the sample spans 80,000 to 100,000 clones, 75% to 90% being singletons. The sequencing input was peripheral blood. These receptors were taken from a woman in her seventies with acute or convalescent COVID-19. The CDR3 runs from the conserved cysteine through the conserved F or W. The D gene is left open where the match is weak. The size entry is marked missing in some rows and otherwise reads once, few, many or a size class.

V: TRBV11-2; D: NA; J: TRBJ2-1; size: once; DNA: NA; CDR3: CASSLRFGSNEQFF
V: TRBV27; D: NA; J: TRBJ2-2; size: NA; DNA: TGTGCCAGCAGTCTAGGTACTCTCCACACCGGGGAGCTGTTTTTT; CDR3: CASSLGTLHTGELFF
V: TRBV9; D: TRBD1; J: TRBJ2-2; size: NA; DNA: TGTGCCAGCAGCCGGACAGGGGGAATGACCGGGGAGCTGTTTTTT; CDR3: CASSRTGGMTGELFF
V: TRBV24-1; D: NA; J: TRBJ2-7; size: NA; DNA: TGTGCCACCAGTGATTTGGGCAGGCAAACCTACGAGCAGTACTTC; CDR3: CATSDLGRQTYEQYF
V: TRBV5-1; D: TRBD2; J: TRBJ2-2; size: NA; DNA: TGCGCCAGCAGCTTGGCTACTAGCGGGGGAAACACCGGGGAGCTGTTTTTT; CDR3: CASSLATSGGNTGELFF
V: TRBV28; D: NA; J: TRBJ1-2; size: NA; DNA: TGTGCCAGCAGGGGCTCCGGCTACACCTTC; CDR3: CASRGSGYTF
V: TRBV5-1; D: TRBD2; J: TRBJ2-3; size: NA; DNA: TGCGCCAGCAGCCTGAATCGGGGCGGGAGATATGATACGCAGTATTTT; CDR3: CASSLNRGGRYDTQYF
V: TRBV2; D: NA; J: TRBJ1-2; size: once; DNA: TGTGCCAGCAGTGAATCTGACAGGCGGGGGTATGGCTACACCTTC; CDR3: CASSESDRRGYGYTF
V: TRBV5-6; D: TRBD1; J: TRBJ1-6; size: few; DNA: TGTGCCAGCAGCGGACGCCCGGGACAGGTCTTTTCACCCCTCCACTTT; CDR3: CASSGRPGQVFSPLHF
V: TRBV4-2; D: NA; J: TRBJ1-3; size: NA; DNA: TGTGCCAGCAGCCAAGACCGGGTCTACCCCACGTCGGGAAACACCATATATTTT; CDR3: CASSQDRVYPTSGNTIYF
V: TRBV27; D: NA; J: TRBJ2-5; size: NA; DNA: TGTGCCAGCAGTCTAGGAGAGACCCAGTACTTC; CDR3: CASSLGETQYF
V: TRBV5-4; D: TRBD2; J: TRBJ2-7; size: NA; DNA: TGTGCCAGCAGCTTGGGACTAGCGGGGGCATCCTCCTACGAGCAGTACTTC; CDR3: CASSLGLAGASSYEQYF
V: TRBV2; D: TRBD2; J: TRBJ2-2; size: NA; DNA: TGTGCCAGCAGACCCAGCGGGACGAACACCGGGGAGCTGTTTTTT; CDR3: CASRPSGTNTGELFF
V: TRBV28; D: NA; J: TRBJ1-6; size: NA; DNA: TGTGCCAGCAGTCCACAGGGCACTTTGCCAAATTCACCCCTCCACTTT; CDR3: CASSPQGTLPNSPLHF
V: TRBV4-1; D: TRBD1; J: TRBJ2-3; size: NA; DNA: TGCGCCAGCAGCCAAAGTGGCGGACAGGGGGCTGGAGATACGCAGTATTTT; CDR3: CASSQSGGQGAGDTQYF
V: TRBV6-5; D: TRBD1; J: TRBJ1-4; size: few; DNA: TGTGCCAGCAGTTACCGACCGGGACAGAAGAGTGAAAAACTGTTTTTT; CDR3: CASSYRPGQKSEKLFF
V: TRBV7-9; D: NA; J: TRBJ1-3; size: NA; DNA: TGTGCCAGCAGCCAGGGACACCCGGCCGGGAACACCATATATTTT; CDR3: CASSQGHPAGNTIYF
V: TRBV5-1; D: NA; J: TRBJ2-7; size: few; DNA: TGCGCCAGCAGCTTGGTCCCAGGGTCCTACGAGCAGTACTTC; CDR3: CASSLVPGSYEQYF
V: TRBV5-4; D: TRBD2; J: TRBJ2-1; size: many; DNA: TGTGCCAGCAAACCCCAAATCGGGGGGGGTGAGCAGTTCTTC; CDR3: CASKPQIGGGEQFF
V: TRBV19; D: TRBD2; J: TRBJ2-5; size: NA; DNA: TGTGCCAGTAGTATGTCCAGCGGGAGAGAGACCCAGTACTTC; CDR3: CASSMSSGRETQYF
V: TRBV9; D: NA; J: TRBJ2-1; size: NA; DNA: TGTGCCAGCAGCGTAGCAGATTACAATGAGCAGTTCTTC; CDR3: CASSVADYNEQFF
V: TRBV15; D: NA; J: TRBJ2-1; size: NA; DNA: TGTGCCACCAGCAGAGAGGTTGGGTTGGGAGAAGCGTTCTTC; CDR3: CATSREVGLGEAFF
V: TRBV18; D: NA; J: TRBJ1-2; size: NA; DNA: TGTGCCAGCTCACCACTGAGACACCTTAACTATGGCTACACCTTC; CDR3: CASSPLRHLNYGYTF
V: TRBV28; D: NA; J: TRBJ1-2; size: NA; DNA: TGTGCCAGCAGCCCAGGCACGCCATTCTCTAACTATGGCTACACCTTC; CDR3: CASSPGTPFSNYGYTF